This TCR beta chain was recovered during a study of blood T cell repertoires in COVID-19. Study-wide context: Some COVID-19 samples were acute and others convalescent; all came from the United States, Italy and Spain. From T cells, B-cell-depleted T cells, or PBMCs came the material, which was cDNA or gDNA.

V lost 6 bases to trimming and J lost 2 bases, with 10 bases between them. The CDR3 runs to 13 residues. Germline CDR1 is LNHDA and CDR2 is SQIVND (reference sequence). In the original workflow: Amplification of reference gene primers was used by the study to estimate nucleated cell counts. Sequenced by immunoSEQ multiplex PCR; TCRdb stores in-frame clones only, minus some. From that table come the V and J calls and clone size; the DNA was used to work out D and trimming. The repertoire has some 60,000 clones, around 81% of them found once; the top ten carry 7.2%. Sequenced material: peripheral blood. This chain connects TRBV19 to TRBJ2-5; D is ambiguous. This clonotype was sampled from a man aged 60-69 years with acute or convalescent COVID-19. The CDR3 reads CASSPFVQETQYF. In DNA, the CDR3 is TGTGCCAGTAGCCCCTTTGTACAAGAGACCCAGTACTTC.